What follows are 10 T cell receptor beta chains derived from one specimen sequenced in a study of CD8 T cells in ankylosing spondylitis. Each CDR3 protein is one row after TCRdb ran MiXCR on the 5' RACE reads. The profile shows roughly 220,000 distinct CDR3 sequences, over 9.5% of them singletons. The sample comprised blood, either unsorted or a sorted T cell fraction (not recorded which). The receptors were gathered from a male donor with ankylosing spondylitis or in good health (not recorded which).

The rearrangement links TRBV12-3 or TRBV12-4 to TRBJ1-3; 7 nucleotides align to TRBD1. The CDR3 totals 15 residues. Trimming cost V 5 bases and J 4 bases; bases outside gene matches: 8. The CDR3 loop is CASSPKTGYGNTIYF. The CDR3 region has the DNA TGTGCCAGCAGTCCAAAGACAGGGTACGGAAACACCATATATTTT.

The sample holds many counts of this clonotype. CDR3 DNA: TGTGCCAGCAGCTCCCCGGGGGAGAACCCGTTTGGCGACACAGATACGCAGTATTTT. It translates to CASSSPGENPFGDTDTQYF. The chain couples TRBV11-1 to TRBJ2-3; D perhaps matches TRBD2 (6 bases). The V end was cut by 4 bases, the J end by 2 bases, with 25 bases between. Germline V lookup: CDR1 SGHAT, CDR2 FQDESV (reference sequence). The length of the CDR3 is 19 residues.

There are a few counts of this clonotype. The rearrangement links TRBV19 to TRBJ1-5, with D unclear. The CDR3 contains 16 residues. V lost 1 base to trimming and J lost 5 bases, with 15 bases between them. Germline V gene sequence: CDR1 LNHDA, CDR2 SQIVND (reference sequence). The DNA of the CDR3 is TGTGCCAGTAGTATAGTATTGAACGGACGAGATCAGCCCCAGCATTTT. It codes for CASSIVLNGRDQPQHF.

This clonotype was observed a handful of times. This rearrangement joins TRBV9 to TRBJ2-7, with D perhaps TRBD2 (5 bases). V was clipped by 3 bases and J by 3 bases, with 13 bases between them. This CDR3 has 14 amino acids. Per germline, CDR1 SGDLS and CDR2 YYNGEE. The CDR3 nucleotides read TGTGCCAGCAGCGCGGCTAGCTCCCACTACGAGCAGTACTTC. This codes for CASSAASSHYEQYF.

A few counts support this clonotype. This chain uses TRBV15 with TRBJ2-1; D possibly corresponds to TRBD1 (6 bases). Germline-derived CDR1 and CDR2 are LNHNV and YYDKDF (reference sequence). Trimming took off 3 bases at V and 6 bases at J, with 9 bases between the two ends. This CDR3 has 13 amino acids. This CDR3 is CATSSQQGNEQFF. CDR3 DNA: TGTGCCACCAGCAGCCAACAGGGCAATGAGCAGTTCTTC.

At least ten counts were recorded for this clonotype. V gene TRBV5-6 combines with J gene TRBJ2-5; D could derive from TRBD1 or TRBD2 (5 bases each). The CDR3 is made up of 13 amino acids. V lost 5 bases to trimming and J lost 2 bases, with 10 bases between them. The germline V gene encodes CDR1 SGHDT and CDR2 YYEEEE. CDR3 bases: TGTGCCAGCAGTATTGGGGGACAAGAGACCCAGTACTTC. Protein: CASSIGGQETQYF.

Only a few counts were recorded for this clonotype. The J gene is TRBJ1-2, the V gene TRBV28, with D possibly matching TRBD1 (6 bases). Trimming pared 5 bases from V and 3 bases from J, leaving 16 bases between. Germline CDR1 is MDHEN and CDR2 is SYDVKM. The CDR3 consists of 15 residues. CDR3 region: CASSQGHGNDYGYTF. As DNA, the CDR3 is TGTGCCAGCAGTCAGGGACACGGAAACGACTATGGCTACACCTTC.

Many counts were recorded for this clonotype. The rearrangement links TRBV25-1 to TRBJ1-4; no reliable D call. The CDR3 spans 15 residues. The germline CDR1 and CDR2 sequences are MGHDK and SYGVNS. Between the trimmed V and J ends, which lost 0 bases and 4 bases, there was a span of 9 bases. CDR3 DNA sequence: TGTGCCAGCAGTGAATATTCCGGTGTTAATGAAAAACTGTTTTTT. Protein product: CASSEYSGVNEKLFF.

The J gene is TRBJ2-7, the V gene TRBV19; the D gene could be TRBD1 or TRBD2 (5 bases each). V was trimmed by 4 bases and J by 1 base, leaving 14 bases between them. CDR1 is LNHDA and CDR2 is SQIVND in the germline V gene (reference sequence). The CDR3 loop spans 15 amino acids. CDR3 sequence: CASSTTGTGSYEQYF. The CDR3 DNA follows: TGTGCCAGTAGTACCACCGGGACGGGATCCTACGAGCAGTACTTC.

This clonotype was observed many times. This chain connects TRBV5-6 to TRBJ2-7, with a tentative D call TRBD2 (5 bases). V lost 4 bases, J lost 0 bases, and 11 bases lay in between. Germline V gene sequence: CDR1 SGHDT, CDR2 YYEEEE. The CDR3 contains 14 residues. The CDR3 loop reads CASSGGRSSYEQYF. The CDR3 nucleotides read TGTGCCAGCAGCGGAGGACGTAGCTCCTACGAGCAGTACTTC.